The 25 T cell receptor beta chains below come from one sample, sequenced in a study of control samples from healthy donors and cancer patients. Repertoires were generated with immunoSEQ multiplex PCR, while TCRdb's copy carries only in-frame clones and drops some. The sample carries about 130,000 clones, over 75% recorded once. The sample taken for sequencing was blood. The receptors shown here come from a man aged 50 to 60 in good health.

The chain carries TRBV12-3 or TRBV12-4 and TRBJ1-6; D gene uncertain. The V gene lost 3 bases and the J gene lost 12 bases, with 9 bases spanning the gap. The CDR3 loop spans 12 amino acids. Written as DNA, the CDR3 is TGTGCCAGCAGTTTGTCGGTAGGACCCCTCCACTTT. It translates to CASSLSVGPLHF.

This clone occurred a few times. The chain combines TRBV9 with TRBJ1-3; D gene unclear. The length of the CDR3 is 16 residues. The germline V gene encodes CDR1 SGDLS and CDR2 YYNGEE. V lost 3 bases, J lost 0 bases, and 13 bases lay in between. The CDR3 reads CASSGLSRSSGNTIYF. The CDR3 bases are TGTGCCAGCAGCGGGCTTTCGCGGTCCTCTGGAAACACCATATATTTT. Variable domain in full (rest from reference TRBV9 and TRBJ1-3): DSGVTQTPKHLITATGQRVTLRCSPRSGDLSVYWYQQSLDQGLQFLIQYYNGEERAKGNILERFSAQQFPDLHSELNLSSLELGDSALYFCASSGLSRSSGNTIYFGEGSWLTVV.

CDR3 DNA: TGTGCCAGCAGTGAGCGTGCAGGGCGAGAGCAGTACTTC. It codes for CASSERAGREQYF. The chain carries TRBV2 and TRBJ2-7, with D tentatively TRBD1 (5 bases). Germline V lookup: CDR1 SNHLY, CDR2 FYNNEI. The CDR3 is 13 residues long. The V end lost 3 bases, the J end lost 7 bases, and 13 bases lay between the germline ends.

The rearrangement links TRBV7-9 to TRBJ1-2; D is possibly TRBD1 (6 bases). This CDR3 contains 13 residues. The V end lost 1 base, the J end lost 3 bases, and 6 bases lay between the germline ends. CDR1 and CDR2 from the germline V gene are SEHNR and FQNEAQ (reference sequence). The CDR3 DNA is TGTGCCAGCAGCTTAGGACAGGACTATGGCTACACCTTC. It is translated as CASSLGQDYGYTF.

The rearrangement joins TRBV28 to TRBJ2-2; 16 bases agree with TRBD2. The CDR3 loop spans 16 amino acids. V dropped 3 bases and J dropped 6; count of bases not matched to a gene: 1. Germline V lookup: CDR1 MDHEN, CDR2 SYDVKM. CDR3 sequence reads: CASSFGTSGGAGELFF. CDR3 in DNA: TGTGCCAGCAGTTTCGGGACTAGCGGGGGGGCCGGGGAGCTGTTTTTT.

The chain carries TRBV7-2 and TRBJ1-1; D perhaps matches TRBD1 (5 bases). The CDR3 is 15 amino acids. Deletions cut 5 bases from V and 6 bases from J, with 19 bases between. Germline values: CDR1 SGHTA, CDR2 FQGNSA. The CDR3 spells CASSPRRAAWSEAFF. The CDR3 nucleotides read TGTGCCAGCAGCCCCCGCAGGGCGGCATGGTCTGAAGCTTTCTTT.

CDR3 DNA sequence: TGTGCCAGCAGCTTAGATTGGACTGGGCCAACGTGGGGGCAGTACTTC. This translates into CASSLDWTGPTWGQYF. The chain employs TRBV11-2 and TRBJ2-7; possibly TRBD2 for D (5 bases). Trimming removed 0 bases at V and 9 bases at J, with 21 bases between. This CDR3 comprises 16 residues. Germline CDR1 is SGHAT and CDR2 is FQNNGV.

This chain connects TRBV7-3 to TRBJ2-1; TRBD1 is a possible D gene (6 bases). Deletions cut 5 bases from V and 7 bases from J, with 18 bases between. Germline V gene lookup returns CDR1 SGHTA and CDR2 FQGTGA. This CDR3 is 15 amino acids long. CDR3 sequence reads: CASSHSGAAGNEQFF. The CDR3 DNA sequence: TGTGCCAGCAGCCATTCAGGGGCAGCCGGAAATGAGCAGTTCTTC. The variable domain in full, completed from reference TRBV7-3 and TRBJ2-1, reads GAGVSQTPSNKVTEKGKYVELRCDPISGHTALYWYRQSLGQGPEFLIYFQGTGAADDSGLPNDRFFAVRPEGSVSTLKIQRTERGDSAVYLCASSHSGAAGNEQFFGPGTRLTVL.

This clone came up once. This chain joins TRBV19 and TRBJ1-1, with D possibly TRBD1 on 6 matching bases. There are 14 residues in the CDR3. V was trimmed by 1 base and J by 4 bases, leaving 10 bases between them. Germline V CDR1 and CDR2: LNHDA, SQIVND (reference sequence). CDR3 protein: CASSIAGASTEAFF. Written as DNA, the CDR3 is TGTGCCAGTAGTATAGCAGGGGCGTCCACTGAAGCTTTCTTT. Based on the CDR3 plus reference TRBV19 and TRBJ1-1, the full variable domain is DGGITQSPKYLFRKEGQNVTLSCEQNLNHDAMYWYRQDPGQGLRLIYYSQIVNDFQKGDIAEGYSVSREKKESFPLTVTSAQKNPTAFYLCASSIAGASTEAFFGQGTRLTVV.

This chain joins TRBV2 and TRBJ1-2; TRBD1 matches at 10 bases. Looked up from germline, CDR1 is SNHLY and CDR2 is FYNNEI. The CDR3 sequence is 15 residues long. The V gene end was trimmed by 9 bases and the J gene end by 4 bases; junction bases not matched to a gene: 11. The CDR3 loop reads CARSRWGQGSYGYTF. The CDR3, as DNA: TGTGCCAGATCCAGGTGGGGACAGGGGAGCTATGGCTACACCTTC.

The rearrangement uses TRBV27 and TRBJ2-1, with D unresolved. V gave up 5 bases and J gave up 2 bases, with 10 bases separating them. Germline CDR1 reads MNHEY; CDR2 reads SMNVEV (reference sequence). This CDR3 is 14 amino acids long. CDR3 nucleotides: TGTGCCAGCAGTGGCGTCGGAACCTACAATGAGCAGTTCTTC. Protein product: CASSGVGTYNEQFF.

The rearrangement joins TRBV5-4 to TRBJ2-3; the D is unclear. V lost 0 bases and J lost 2, with 7 bases in between. Looked up from germline, CDR1 is SGHNT and CDR2 is YYREEE (reference sequence). CDR3 length: 14 amino acids. The CDR3 nucleotides are TGTGCCAGCAGCTTGGACAGTATCACAGATACGCAGTATTTT. This sequence encodes CASSLDSITDTQYF.

This sequence joins TRBV20-1 and TRBJ1-1; weak D call: TRBD1 (5 bases). Germline V gene sequence: CDR1 DFQATT, CDR2 SNEGSKA (reference sequence). This CDR3 spans 16 amino acids. The germline V and J ends were trimmed by 3 bases and 3 bases, with 20 bases remaining between them. In nucleotides, the CDR3 is TGCAGTGCTAGTGTCCCGCGCGGGGGGTCGGACACTGAAGCTTTCTTT. It specifies CSASVPRGGSDTEAFF.

This sequence joins TRBV11-3 and TRBJ2-3; 8 bases map to TRBD2. The CDR3 loop spans 16 amino acids. Germline V gene sequence: CDR1 SGHNT, CDR2 YENEEA. J lost 0 bases, V lost 6 bases, and 8 bases had no gene match. The DNA of the CDR3 is TGTGCCAGCAGACTAGGGGCGGGGGGTAGCACAGATACGCAGTATTTT. Translation gives CASRLGAGGSTDTQYF.

The chain carries TRBV11-3 and TRBJ2-5, with 7 positions matching TRBD2. Germline assignment: CDR1 SGHNT and CDR2 YENEEA. Trimming took 5 bases from V and 1 from J; bases not matched to a gene: 13. The CDR3 runs 17 residues. The CDR3 DNA is TGTGCCAGCAGCAAGAGACTGTCCAGCGGGGTCCAAGAGACCCAGTACTTC. Protein sequence: CASSKRLSSGVQETQYF.

This clone was observed a single time. The chain has TRBV30 and TRBJ2-2; D gene unclear. CDR1 is GTSNPN, CDR2 SVGIG, per germline (reference sequence). The CDR3 loop spans 14 amino acids. With 4 bases removed from V and 6 bases from J, the gap between germline ends came to 15 bases. CDR3 DNA sequence: TGTGCCTGGACCATGGGCCCATTCGCCGGGGAGCTGTTTTTT. Translated, it gives CAWTMGPFAGELFF.

The rearrangement joins TRBV7-9 to TRBJ2-1; D is unclear. CDR3 length: 13 residues. Germline loops: CDR1 SEHNR, CDR2 FQNEAQ (reference sequence). The germline V and J ends were trimmed by 2 bases and 6 bases, with 8 bases remaining between them. CDR3 residues: CASSLPGSNEQFF. CDR3 nucleotide sequence: TGTGCCAGCAGCTTACCCGGGTCCAATGAGCAGTTCTTC.

The chain links TRBV28 to TRBJ1-1; D is uncertain. CDR1 and CDR2 from the germline V gene are MDHEN and SYDVKM. The CDR3 is made up of 10 amino acids. V was trimmed by 4 bases and J by 3 bases, leaving 0 bases between them. CDR3 sequence reads: CASSYTEAFF. Here the CDR3 DNA reads TGTGCCAGCAGTTACACTGAAGCTTTCTTT.

J is TRBJ2-3 and V is TRBV30; TRBD2 agrees at 9 bases. The V segment lost 0 bases and the J segment 1 base; nucleotides outside the gene matches: 2. The CDR3 runs to 15 residues. The V gene's germline CDR1 is GTSNPN and CDR2 SVGIG (reference sequence). CDR3 nucleotide sequence: TGTGCCTGGAGTGTGGCTAGCGGGGGCACAGATACGCAGTATTTT. This gives the protein CAWSVASGGTDTQYF.

V is TRBV7-3 and J is TRBJ2-1; 8 bases are a match to TRBD2. Trimming took 1 base from V and 8 from J; bases not matched to a gene: 10. The CDR3 is 16 residues long. Germline V gene data show CDR1 as SGHTA and CDR2 as FQGTGA. This CDR3 reads CASSLKGFRRGDEQFF. CDR3 in DNA: TGTGCCAGCAGCTTAAAGGGGTTCAGGCGGGGGGATGAGCAGTTCTTC.

As DNA, the CDR3 is TGTGCCAGCAGCTTGCTGGCCAGCGGGCCTAGGGGGGCCAACGTCCTGACTTTC. The encoded protein is CASSLLASGPRGANVLTF. This chain links TRBV5-6 with TRBJ2-6; D is perhaps TRBD2 (6 bases). Germline V gene sequence: CDR1 SGHDT, CDR2 YYEEEE. This CDR3 region has 18 residues. Between the trimmed V and J ends, which lost 1 base and 4 bases, there was a span of 18 bases.

The sample holds a few counts of this clone. The sample contains more than one DNA sequence encoding this CDR3. The rearrangement links TRBV30 to TRBJ2-2; D uncertain. V lost 8 bases, J lost 1 base, and 5 bases lay in between. This CDR3 spans 11 amino acids. The germline V gene encodes CDR1 GTSNPN and CDR2 SVGIG (reference sequence). CDR3 loop: CARRNTGELFF. CDR3 nucleotide sequence: TGTGCCAGGCGGAACACCGGGGAGCTGTTTTTT.

The J gene is TRBJ2-7, the V gene TRBV4-1; TRBD2 matches at 7 bases. Unmatched junction bases numbered 12, after V lost 4 bases and J lost 3 bases. Germline CDR1 is MGHRA and CDR2 is YSYEKL. This CDR3 contains 16 residues. This chain's CDR3 is CASSPVGTGGIYEQYF. CDR3 coding DNA: TGCGCCAGCAGCCCGGTAGGAACGGGGGGAATCTACGAGCAGTACTTC.

V gene TRBV6-6 combines with J gene TRBJ2-7; 7 nucleotides align to TRBD2. In germline, CDR1 is MNHNY, CDR2 SVGAGI (reference sequence). The CDR3 consists of 15 residues. Trimming at V came to 0 bases and at J to 4 bases, leaving 6 bases not matched to a gene. The CDR3 sequence: CASSYSGLADYEQYF. In DNA, the CDR3 is TGTGCCAGCAGTTACTCTGGGCTAGCGGATTACGAGCAGTACTTC.

The V gene is TRBV14, the J gene TRBJ1-2, with D uncertain. Trimming pared 3 bases from V and 2 bases from J, leaving 4 bases between. CDR1 and CDR2 from the germline V gene are SGHDN and FVKESK. This CDR3 spans 12 amino acids. The CDR3 spells CASSQGNYGYTF. CDR3 sequence (DNA): TGTGCCAGCAGCCAGGGGAACTATGGCTACACCTTC.